Following are 28 T cell receptor beta chains from one sample sequenced in a study of naive and memory T cell subsets. Notes on the study in general: Especially in CD8 cells, naive repertoires contained a few larger clonotypes, possibly CD45RA-re-expressing memory cells.

Antigen specificity for these receptors is unknown. An equimolar mix of two oligonucleotides served as the beta constant-region primer for TRBC1 and TRBC2. Four rounds of PCR amplified the ligated cDNA using nested alpha and beta constant-region primers plus SP2. TCRdb reprocessed the UMI-ligation and nested PCR reads via MiXCR and lists one record per CDR3 protein. The profile shows 95,000 to 110,000 distinct CDR3 sequences, approximately 15% of them singletons. Sequencing used naive CD8+ T cells from blood. The receptor set was obtained from a human donor in good health.

The rearrangement links TRBV9 to TRBJ1-2; D not certain. Trimming pared 4 bases from V and 1 base from J, leaving 14 bases between. CDR1 and CDR2 from the germline V gene are SGDLS and YYNGEE. The CDR3 runs to 15 residues. Here the CDR3 DNA reads TGTGCCAGCAGCCCTCCGTCAGGAAATAACTATGGCTACACCTTC. Protein product: CASSPPSGNNYGYTF.

This clonotype appeared many times. The CDR3 DNA reads TGTGCCAGCAGTTTTGAAGAGACCCAGTACTTC. The encoded protein is CASSFEETQYF. The rearrangement uses TRBV12-3 or TRBV12-4 and TRBJ2-5; D uncertain. Trimming removed 3 bases from V and 3 bases from J, with 2 bases in between. The CDR3 length is 11 residues.

This rearrangement joins TRBV13 to TRBJ2-7, with D tentatively TRBD1 (6 bases). The CDR3 is 14 amino acids. Deletions cut 4 bases from V and 7 bases from J, with 17 bases between. Germline loops: CDR1 PRHDT, CDR2 FYEKMQ (reference sequence). CDR3 in DNA: TGTGCCAGCAGCTCGGACAGCCCCCTAGGGGAGCAGTACTTC. The encoded protein is CASSSDSPLGEQYF.

The chain carries TRBV7-3 and TRBJ2-1, with D tentatively TRBD2 (7 bases). The CDR3 sequence is 14 residues long. V lost 5 bases to trimming and J lost 8 bases, with 16 bases between them. Germline assignment: CDR1 SGHTA and CDR2 FQGTGA. The CDR3 spells CASSLGGGLDEQFF. DNA for the CDR3: TGTGCCAGCAGCCTAGGGGGGGGTCTAGATGAGCAGTTCTTC.

There are a few counts of this clonotype. The rearrangement joins TRBV10-3 to TRBJ1-1; tentatively, D is TRBD1 (5 bases). The ends were cut back, 2 bases at V and 4 bases at J, with 11 bases in the middle. The CDR3 length is 14 residues. Germline V gene sequence: CDR1 ENHRY, CDR2 SYGVKD. DNA of the CDR3: TGTGCCATCAGTGAGCGGTTGGGGGGCACTGAAGCTTTCTTT. Protein product: CAISERLGGTEAFF.

The gene calls are TRBV7-9 and TRBJ1-2; D not resolved. Germline values: CDR1 SEHNR, CDR2 FQNEAQ (reference sequence). This CDR3 has 16 amino acids. V was trimmed by 5 bases and J by 4 bases, leaving 20 bases between them. This CDR3 is CASSLHTNRYSYGYTF. DNA of the CDR3: TGTGCCAGCAGCCTCCACACAAATCGGTATAGCTATGGCTACACCTTC. The complete variable domain, with remaining parts taken from reference TRBV7-9 and TRBJ1-2, reads DTGVSQNPRHKITKRGQNVTFRCDPISEHNRLYWYRQTLGQGPEFLTYFQNEAQLEKSRLLSDRFSAERPKGSFSTLEIQRTEQGDSAMYLCASSLHTNRYSYGYTFGSGTRLTVV.

This clonotype was detected ten times or more. The chain combines TRBV6-5 with TRBJ2-1; 10 bases line up with TRBD2. The CDR3 totals 13 residues. With V trimmed by 5 bases and J by 7 bases, 2 bases remained unmatched. The V gene's germline CDR1 is MNHEY and CDR2 SVGAGI. The CDR3 sequence: CASSRTSGNEQFF. The CDR3 nucleotides are TGTGCCAGCAGTCGGACTAGCGGAAATGAGCAGTTCTTC.

This clonotype occurred many times. The rearrangement links TRBV11-2 to TRBJ2-1, with a possible D match to TRBD1 (6 bases). From germline, CDR1 is SGHAT and CDR2 FQNNGV. The CDR3 covers 19 residues. Trimming took 1 base from V and 10 from J, leaving 29 bases between them. The CDR3 reads CASSLVILGAENTMKEQFF. The CDR3 nucleotides are TGTGCCAGCAGCTTAGTAATCTTGGGGGCGGAGAACACAATGAAGGAGCAGTTCTTC.

The chain employs TRBV27 and TRBJ1-5, with unresolved D. V lost 2 bases and J 4 bases, leaving 12 bases between the germline ends. CDR3 size: 15 residues. Germline V gene sequence: CDR1 MNHEY, CDR2 SMNVEV (reference sequence). CDR3 sequence: CASSLRVQKNQPQHF. The CDR3 nucleotides read TGTGCCAGCAGTTTAAGGGTACAGAAGAATCAGCCCCAGCATTTT.

V gene TRBV9 combines with J gene TRBJ2-1; D may be TRBD2 (5 bases). V dropped 0 bases and J dropped 10 bases, with 11 bases sitting between them. Germline lookup yields CDR1 SGDLS and CDR2 YYNGEE. The CDR3 sequence is 13 residues long. CDR3 in amino acids: CASSVVPDYEQFF. CDR3 in DNA: TGTGCCAGCAGCGTAGTTCCTGACTACGAGCAGTTCTTC.

In its sample, this clonotype was seen many times. This sequence joins TRBV5-4 and TRBJ2-1; unclear D gene. In germline, CDR1 is SGHNT, CDR2 YYREEE (reference sequence). This CDR3 has 13 residues. V was trimmed by 0 bases and J by 2 bases, leaving 3 bases between them. CDR3 nucleotide sequence: TGTGCCAGCAGCTTGGCCACCTACAATGAGCAGTTCTTC. This sequence encodes CASSLATYNEQFF.

This clonotype was seen at least ten times. The chain uses TRBV2 and TRBJ2-7; perhaps TRBD2 as D (5 bases). The CDR3 length is 14 residues. Looked up from germline, CDR1 is SNHLY and CDR2 is FYNNEI. Trimming cost V 5 bases and J 0 bases, with 11 bases left between them. The CDR3 nucleotides read TGTGCCAGCAGTTCGGCCGGGGACTCCTACGAGCAGTACTTC. This codes for CASSSAGDSYEQYF.

This clonotype was recorded many times. V and J are TRBV13 and TRBJ2-3; TRBD1 aligns across 7 bases. The CDR3 runs to 14 residues. Per the germline V gene, CDR1 is PRHDT and CDR2 is FYEKMQ (reference sequence). Trimming removed 4 bases from V and 3 bases from J; junction bases left unmatched: 4. DNA for the CDR3: TGTGCCAGCAGCTCCCTGGACAGGACAGATACGCAGTATTTT. Protein product: CASSSLDRTDTQYF.

This chain joins TRBV25-1 and TRBJ2-7, with D perhaps assigned TRBD1 or TRBD2 (5 bases each). The CDR3 covers 15 residues. Germline-derived CDR1 and CDR2 are MGHDK and SYGVNS. Trimming took 2 bases from V and 0 from J, leaving 11 bases between them. Written as DNA, the CDR3 is TGTGCCAGCAGTGAAAATCGGGGCTCCTCCTACGAGCAGTACTTC. Its translation: CASSENRGSSYEQYF.

The rearrangement links TRBV5-4 to TRBJ2-1; the D is unclear. Germline lookup yields CDR1 SGHNT and CDR2 YYREEE (reference sequence). V was pared by 4 bases and J by 5 bases, with 13 bases between. This CDR3 comprises 14 residues. The CDR3 loop is CASSPVWTDNEQFF. For the CDR3, the DNA is TGTGCCAGCAGCCCGGTTTGGACGGACAATGAGCAGTTCTTC.

There are many counts of this clonotype. This chain links TRBV20-1 with TRBJ2-7; no clear D. Trimming removed 0 bases at V and 11 bases at J, with 14 bases between. CDR3 length equals 12 residues. Germline V CDR1 and CDR2: DFQATT, SNEGSKA (reference sequence). The CDR3 coding sequence is TGCAGTGCTAGAGATATGGAAGCTGGGGAGTACTTC. Translated: CSARDMEAGEYF.

This clonotype turned up a few times. The V call is TRBV7-9, the J call TRBJ1-1, with D hard to call. This CDR3 spans 14 amino acids. Germline loops: CDR1 SEHNR, CDR2 FQNEAQ (reference sequence). Trimming took 0 bases from V and 5 from J, leaving 10 bases between them. In nucleotides, the CDR3 is TGTGCCAGCAGCTTAGCGGGAGGGAGTACTGAAGCTTTCTTT. Its translation: CASSLAGGSTEAFF.

This clonotype was counted only a few times. This chain joins TRBV21-1 and TRBJ1-1; the table's D call TRBD1 went unverified against the DNA. TRBV21-1 is described as a pseudogene. This CDR3 is built from 15 residues. CDR3 loop: CASSRMDRVDTEAFF. DNA of the CDR3: TGTGCCAGCAGCAGGATGGACAGGGTCGACACTGAAGCTTTCTTT.

This clonotype was counted at least ten times. V gene TRBV4-2 combines with J gene TRBJ2-3; D is unclear. The CDR3 length is 16 residues. Germline loops: CDR1 LGHNA, CDR2 YNFKEQ. Trimming pared 1 base from V and 0 bases from J, leaving 11 bases between. As DNA, the CDR3 is TGTGCCAGCAGCCAAGTTGCAGCTTCCAGCACAGATACGCAGTATTTT. Amino acids: CASSQVAASSTDTQYF.

This chain uses TRBV14 with TRBJ2-5; 8 bases fit TRBD1. Germline CDR1 reads SGHDN; CDR2 reads FVKESK. The CDR3 has 15 amino acids. V trimming: 3 bases; J trimming: 1 base; junction bases outside the gene matches: 4. CDR3 region: CASSHLGTGQETQYF. Here the CDR3 DNA reads TGTGCCAGCAGCCACCTCGGGACAGGCCAAGAGACCCAGTACTTC.

This clonotype was counted many times. CDR3 DNA sequence: TGTGCCATCAGCGCTAGGGCGGGGGCGGAGACCCAGTACTTC. Its protein product is CAISARAGAETQYF. This chain uses TRBV10-3 with TRBJ2-5, with D possibly being TRBD2 (7 bases). Germline V CDR1 and CDR2: ENHRY, SYGVKD. The ends were cut back, 6 bases at V and 5 bases at J, with 16 bases in the middle. This CDR3 spans 14 amino acids.

This clonotype was seen only a few times. CDR3 DNA sequence: TGTGCCAGCAGCCACATGAGGAACACTGAAGCTTTCTTT. As protein: CASSHMRNTEAFF. The genes are TRBV28 and TRBJ1-1; D remains ambiguous. The CDR3 sequence is 13 residues long. Trimming left V 6 bases short and J 1 base short, with 9 bases between. The germline V gene encodes CDR1 MDHEN and CDR2 SYDVKM.

Only a few counts were recorded for this clonotype. The chain uses TRBV7-9 and TRBJ2-6, with D perhaps matching TRBD1 or TRBD2 (6 bases each). CDR1 SEHNR and CDR2 FQNEAQ come from the germline V gene (reference sequence). The CDR3 is 14 amino acids. V was cut by 1 base and J by 8 bases, with 9 bases left in between. The CDR3 loop is CASSLGRDTNVLTF. CDR3 nucleotide sequence: TGTGCCAGCAGCTTAGGGAGGGACACCAACGTCCTGACTTTC.

The table lists this clonotype with many counts. The rearrangement uses TRBV7-9 and TRBJ2-7, with 7 bases that match TRBD1. There are 14 residues in the CDR3. Losses at the gene ends were 3 bases for V and 2 bases for J; bases not matched to a gene: 4. CDR1 and CDR2 from the germline V gene are SEHNR and FQNEAQ (reference sequence). The CDR3 bases are TGTGCCAGCAGCTTTTCAGGGGGTCCCTACGAGCAGTACTTC. This gives the protein CASSFSGGPYEQYF.

The chain recombines TRBV20-1 with TRBJ2-1; maybe TRBD1 (6 bases). CDR1 and CDR2 (germline): DFQATT, SNEGSKA (reference sequence). The length of the CDR3 is 14 residues. V was clipped by 0 bases and J by 7 bases, with 13 bases between them. The CDR3 is CSARELTGQNEQFF. The CDR3 DNA follows: TGCAGTGCTAGAGAGTTAACAGGGCAGAATGAGCAGTTCTTC.

This clonotype has more than one count but fewer than ten. The chain is built from TRBV20-1 and TRBJ2-7, with D tentatively TRBD2 (5 bases). The CDR3 contains 13 residues. Germline CDR1 and CDR2: DFQATT and SNEGSKA (reference sequence). V was pared by 6 bases and J by 3 bases, with 15 bases between. CDR3 nucleotide sequence: TGCAGTGCCCGGGGTGAAGGCAGCTACGAGCAGTACTTC. Its protein product is CSARGEGSYEQYF.

This clonotype was counted at least ten times. V usage is TRBV3-1 and J usage is TRBJ2-7; the match to TRBD2 covers 10 bases. The CDR3 consists of 12 residues. V was clipped by 4 bases and J by 7 bases; unmatched bases: 1. CDR1 is LGHDT and CDR2 is YNNKEL in the germline V gene (reference sequence). CDR3 coding DNA: TGTGCCAGCAGCCGAGCGGGAGGGGAGCAGTACTTC. It translates to CASSRAGGEQYF.

J is TRBJ2-1 and V is TRBV14; no firm D call. The CDR3 is 13 amino acids. Germline V gene lookup returns CDR1 SGHDN and CDR2 FVKESK. V lost 1 base to trimming and J lost 7 bases, with 8 bases between them. In DNA form, the CDR3 reads TGTGCCAGCAGCCAAGTTTTCTTAAATGAGCAGTTCTTC. Translating it yields CASSQVFLNEQFF.